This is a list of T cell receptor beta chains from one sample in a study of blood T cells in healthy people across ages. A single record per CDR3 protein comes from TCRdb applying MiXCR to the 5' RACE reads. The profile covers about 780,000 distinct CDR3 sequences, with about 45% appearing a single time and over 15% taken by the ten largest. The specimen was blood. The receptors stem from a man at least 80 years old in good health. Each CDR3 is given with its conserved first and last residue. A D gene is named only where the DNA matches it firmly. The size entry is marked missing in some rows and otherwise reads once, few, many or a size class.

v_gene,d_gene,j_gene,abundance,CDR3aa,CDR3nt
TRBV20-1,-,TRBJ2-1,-,CSARDRGIHNEQFF,TGCAGTGCTAGAGATCGCGGGATACACAATGAGCAGTTCTTC
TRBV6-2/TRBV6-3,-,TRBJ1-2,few,CASRTRTADGYTF,TGTGCCAGCAGAACGAGGACGGCTGATGGCTACACCTTC
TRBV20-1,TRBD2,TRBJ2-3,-,CSAASGLALKDTQYF,TGCAGTGCGGCATCGGGACTAGCTCTGAAGGATACGCAGTATTTT
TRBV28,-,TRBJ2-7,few,CASSLRGSGAYEQYF,TGTGCCAGCAGTTTACGGGGGTCGGGGGCGTACGAGCAGTACTTC
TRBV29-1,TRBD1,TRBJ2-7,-,CSADSPSGQGYEQYF,TGCAGCGCCGATAGCCCGTCGGGACAGGGCTACGAGCAGTACTTC
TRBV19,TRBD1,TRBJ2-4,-,CASSTHTGDRNIQYF,TGTGCCAGTAGTACCCATACAGGGGATAGGAACATTCAGTACTTC
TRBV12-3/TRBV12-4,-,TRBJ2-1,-,CARSFRDSRDEQFF,TGTGCCCGCAGTTTCCGGGACTCGAGGGATGAGCAGTTCTTC
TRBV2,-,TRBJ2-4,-,CAITAPGTSKNIQYF,TGTGCCATTACGGCCCCCGGGACATCCAAAAACATTCAGTACTTC
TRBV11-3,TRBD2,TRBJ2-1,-,CASSLTSGEGNEQFF,TGTGCCAGCAGCTTGACTAGCGGGGAGGGCAATGAGCAGTTCTTC
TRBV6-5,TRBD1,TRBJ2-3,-,CANSFDRQGGTDTQYF,TGTGCCAACAGTTTCGACAGACAGGGGGGCACAGATACGCAGTATTTT
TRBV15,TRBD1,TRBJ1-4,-,CATSRGQNNEKLFF,TGTGCCACCAGCAGGGGACAGAATAATGAAAAACTGTTTTTT
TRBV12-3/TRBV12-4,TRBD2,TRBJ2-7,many,CASSTPRAGGGTYEQYF,TGTGCCAGCAGTACACCACGGGCCGGGGGGGGAACCTACGAGCAGTACTTC
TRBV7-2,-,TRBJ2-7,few,CASSLQVIPYEQYF,TGTGCCAGCAGCTTACAGGTGATACCCTACGAGCAGTACTTC
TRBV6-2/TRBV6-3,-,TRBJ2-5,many,CASSDKETQYF,TGTGCCAGCAGTGACAAGGAGACCCAGTACTTC
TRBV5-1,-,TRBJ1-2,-,CASSESGGSSGYTF,TGCGCCAGCAGCGAGTCGGGAGGGTCGAGTGGCTACACCTTC
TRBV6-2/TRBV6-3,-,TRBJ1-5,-,CASSSRLGDQPQHF,TGTGCCAGTAGTTCCCGACTGGGGGATCAGCCCCAGCATTTT
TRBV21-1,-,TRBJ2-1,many,CASSRAGDPSRINEQFF,TGTGCCAGCAGCAGAGCCGGGGACCCCTCCCGAATCAATGAGCAGTTCTTC
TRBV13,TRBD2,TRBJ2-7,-,CASSLEREGIYNEQYF,TGTGCCAGCAGCTTAGAACGGGAGGGAATTTACAATGAGCAGTACTTC
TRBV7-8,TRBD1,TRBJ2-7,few,CASSPLGQGGAEQYF,TGTGCCAGCAGCCCCCTGGGACAGGGAGGCGCCGAGCAGTACTTC
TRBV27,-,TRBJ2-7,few,CASSPRALKDNEQYF,TGTGCCAGCAGTCCCCGGGCTCTCAAGGACAATGAGCAGTACTTC
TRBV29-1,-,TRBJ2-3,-,CSVDPGTFKRTQYF,TGCAGCGTCGACCCCGGGACATTTAAGAGGACGCAGTATTTT
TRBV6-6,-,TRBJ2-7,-,CASSYEGRSYEQYF,TGTGCCAGCAGTTACGAGGGGAGGAGCTACGAGCAGTACTTC
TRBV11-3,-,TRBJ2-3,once,CASSSAGRRYTDTQYF,TGTGCCAGCAGCTCCGCGGGACGGAGGTACACAGATACGCAGTATTTT
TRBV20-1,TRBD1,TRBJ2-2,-,CSAARQGAGTGELFF,TGCAGTGCGGCCCGACAGGGGGCAGGGACCGGGGAGCTGTTTTTT
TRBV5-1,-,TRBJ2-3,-,CASSLDWGSGYSDTQYF,TGCGCCAGCAGCTTGGATTGGGGGAGCGGTTATTCGGATACGCAGTATTTT
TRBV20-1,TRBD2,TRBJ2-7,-,CSAATSGDYNEQYF,TGCAGTGCTGCGACTAGCGGGGATTACAATGAGCAGTACTTC
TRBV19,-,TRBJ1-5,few,CASSPPWGREQPQHF,TGTGCCAGTAGCCCACCATGGGGTAGGGAGCAGCCCCAGCATTTT
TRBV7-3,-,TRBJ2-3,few,CASSLAAHSTDTQYF,TGTGCCAGCAGCTTAGCGGCTCACAGCACAGATACGCAGTATTTT
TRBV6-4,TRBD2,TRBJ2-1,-,CASSDSFGTSGYNEQFF,TGTGCCAGCAGTGACTCATTCGGGACTAGCGGTTACAATGAGCAGTTCTTC